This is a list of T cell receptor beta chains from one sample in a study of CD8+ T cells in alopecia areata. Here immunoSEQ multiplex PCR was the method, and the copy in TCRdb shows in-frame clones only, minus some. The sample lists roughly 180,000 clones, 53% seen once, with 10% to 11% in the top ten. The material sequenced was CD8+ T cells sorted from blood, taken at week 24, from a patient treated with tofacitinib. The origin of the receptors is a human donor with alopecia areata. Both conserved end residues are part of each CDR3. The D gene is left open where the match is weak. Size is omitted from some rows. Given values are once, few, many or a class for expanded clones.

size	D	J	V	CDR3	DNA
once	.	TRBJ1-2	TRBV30	CAWSGYGYTF	TGTGCCTGGAGTGGATATGGCTACACCTTC
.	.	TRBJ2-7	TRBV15	CATSRGGSPVNEQYF	TGTGCCACCAGCAGAGGGGGGAGTCCGGTTAACGAGCAGTACTTC
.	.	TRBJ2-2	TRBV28	CASTRTGELFF	TGTGCCAGCACCCGCACCGGGGAGCTGTTTTTT
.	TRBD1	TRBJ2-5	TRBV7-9	CASSLFRGKETQYF	TGTGCCAGCAGCTTATTCAGGGGGAAAGAGACCCAGTACTTC
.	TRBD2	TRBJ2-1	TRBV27	CASRAPSAGTSGGVSYNEQFF	TGTGCCAGCCGAGCCCCCTCCGCCGGGACTAGCGGGGGGGTGTCCTACAATGAGCAGTTCTTC
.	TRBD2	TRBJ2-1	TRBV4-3	CASSRGTSGAFYNEQFF	TGCGCCAGCAGCCGAGGGACTAGCGGGGCTTTCTACAATGAGCAGTTCTTC
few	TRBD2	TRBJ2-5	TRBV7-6	CASSLAASGGAVETQYF	TGTGCCAGCAGCTTAGCGGCTAGCGGGGGGGCCGTTGAGACCCAGTACTTC
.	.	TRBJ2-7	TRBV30	CAWSISYEQYF	TGTGCCTGGAGTATCTCCTACGAGCAGTACTTC
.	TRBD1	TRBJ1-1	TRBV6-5	CASSLGGLNTEAFF	TGTGCCAGCAGTTTAGGGGGCTTGAACACTGAAGCTTTCTTT
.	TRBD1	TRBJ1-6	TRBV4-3	CASSQEGTGSSYNSPLHF	TGCGCCAGCAGCCAAGAAGGGACAGGGTCCTCCTATAATTCACCCCTCCACTTT
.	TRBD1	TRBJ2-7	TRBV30	CAWSQPGQGAYEQYF	TGTGCCTGGAGCCAACCGGGACAGGGGGCGTACGAGCAGTACTTC
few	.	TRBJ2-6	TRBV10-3	CAISESGSGANVLTF	TGTGCCATCAGTGAGTCAGGGTCCGGGGCCAACGTCCTGACTTTC
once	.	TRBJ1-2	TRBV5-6	CASSFHYRTAGYTF	TGTGCCAGCAGCTTCCACTACAGGACAGCAGGCTACACCTTC
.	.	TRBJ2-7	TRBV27	CASSFGTTGRRAYEQYF	TGTGCCAGCAGTTTTGGGACCACAGGGAGACGGGCCTACGAGCAGTACTTC
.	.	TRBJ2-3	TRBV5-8	CASSLAGYF	TGTGCCAGCAGCTTGGCAGGGTATTTT
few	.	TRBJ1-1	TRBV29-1	CSVIGSNTEAFF	TGCAGCGTTATTGGGTCGAACACTGAAGCTTTCTTT
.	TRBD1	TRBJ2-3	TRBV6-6	CASSDPRQGGWDF	TGTGCCAGCAGCGACCCTCGACAGGGCGGTTGGGATTTT
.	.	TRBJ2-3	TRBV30	CAWTGTDTQYF	TGTGCATGGACAGGCACAGATACGCAGTATTTT
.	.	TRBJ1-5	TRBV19	CASSIEPNQPQHF	TGTGCCAGTAGTATAGAACCGAATCAGCCCCAGCATTTT
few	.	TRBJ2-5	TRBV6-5	CASSYSAEVETQYF	TGTGCCAGCAGTTACTCGGCGGAGGTCGAGACCCAGTACTTC
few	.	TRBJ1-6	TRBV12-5	CASALGGGPLHF	TGTGCTAGTGCCCTCGGAGGGGGGCCCCTCCACTTT
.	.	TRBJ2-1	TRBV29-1	CSVVQEGFDNEQFF	TGCAGCGTAGTACAGGAGGGCTTTGACAATGAGCAGTTCTTC
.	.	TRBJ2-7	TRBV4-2	CASSPLDGGLSYEQYF	TGTGCCAGCAGCCCACTTGACGGGGGGCTCTCCTACGAGCAGTACTTC
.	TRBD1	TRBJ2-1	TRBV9	CASSVAGQGANEQFF	TGTGCCAGCAGCGTAGCGGGACAGGGGGCGAATGAGCAGTTCTTC
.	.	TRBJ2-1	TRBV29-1	CSVEAFGRAYNEQFF	TGCAGCGTTGAAGCCTTCGGGCGAGCTTACAATGAGCAGTTCTTC
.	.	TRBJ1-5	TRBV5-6	CASSLGTGNQPQHF	TGTGCCAGCAGCTTAGGGACGGGCAATCAGCCCCAGCATTTT
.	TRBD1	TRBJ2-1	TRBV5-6	CASRNATGGPYNEQFF	TGTGCCAGCAGGAACGCGACAGGGGGTCCCTACAATGAGCAGTTCTTC
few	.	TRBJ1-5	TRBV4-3	CASSQEPGQPQHF	TGCGCCAGCAGCCAAGAACCCGGTCAGCCCCAGCATTTT
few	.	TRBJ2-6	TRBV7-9	CASSLSGFSGANVLTF	TGTGCCAGCAGCTTAAGCGGATTCTCTGGGGCCAACGTCCTGACTTTC
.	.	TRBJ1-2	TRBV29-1	CSVPKSGYGYTF	TGCAGCGTCCCTAAGAGCGGCTATGGCTACACCTTC
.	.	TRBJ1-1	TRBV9	CASSVSPKVLNTEAFF	TGTGCCAGCAGCGTAAGCCCGAAAGTGTTAAACACTGAAGCTTTCTTT
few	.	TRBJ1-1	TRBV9	CASSEGNAEAFF	TGTGCCAGCAGCGAAGGGAATGCTGAAGCTTTCTTT
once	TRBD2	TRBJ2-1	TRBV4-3	CASSQDRGTIEQFF	TGCGCCAGCAGCCAAGACCGAGGGACTATTGAGCAGTTCTTC
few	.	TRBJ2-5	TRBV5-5	CASSLEGEYQETQYF	TGTGCCAGCAGCTTGGAAGGGGAGTACCAAGAGACCCAGTACTTC
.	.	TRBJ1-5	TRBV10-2	CASSDWMSGDNQPQHF	TGCGCCAGCAGTGATTGGATGTCGGGGGACAATCAGCCCCAGCATTTT
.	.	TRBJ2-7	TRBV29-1	CSVTGTTTYEQYF	TGCAGCGTGACAGGGACTACAACCTACGAGCAGTACTTC
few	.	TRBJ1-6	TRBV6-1	CASSEGPGGSPLHF	TGTGCCAGCAGTGAAGGGCCTGGCGGATCACCCCTCCACTTT
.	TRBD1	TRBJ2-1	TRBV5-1	CASSPGTGEGYNEQFF	TGCGCCAGCAGCCCCGGGACAGGGGAAGGATACAATGAGCAGTTCTTC
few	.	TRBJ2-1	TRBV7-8	CASSLGGTSEQFF	TGTGCCAGCAGCTTAGGGGGGACGAGTGAGCAGTTCTTC
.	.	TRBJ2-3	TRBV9	CASSVEDGGSDTQYF	TGTGCCAGCAGCGTAGAGGACGGGGGCTCAGATACGCAGTATTTT
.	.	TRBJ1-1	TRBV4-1	CASSQVPDQALEAFF	TGCGCCAGCAGCCAAGTTCCTGACCAGGCCCTCGAAGCTTTCTTT
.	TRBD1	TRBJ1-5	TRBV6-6	CASSYRQGDQPQHF	TGTGCCAGCAGTTACAGACAGGGTGATCAGCCCCAGCATTTT
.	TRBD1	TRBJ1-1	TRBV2	CATFDRVATKAFF	TGTGCCACATTCGACAGGGTGGCGACTAAAGCTTTCTTT
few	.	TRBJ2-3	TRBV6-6	CASSTRQTDTQYF	TGTGCCAGCAGCACCAGACAGACAGATACGCAGTATTTT
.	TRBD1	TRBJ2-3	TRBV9	CASGTGLEDTQYF	TGTGCCAGCGGGACAGGCCTTGAGGATACGCAGTATTTT
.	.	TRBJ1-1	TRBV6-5	CASSYSEGSTEAFF	TGTGCCAGCAGTTACTCAGAGGGGAGCACTGAAGCTTTCTTT
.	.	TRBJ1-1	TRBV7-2	CASSPGLNTEAFF	TGTGCCAGCAGCCCTGGACTGAACACTGAAGCTTTCTTT
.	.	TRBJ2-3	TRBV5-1	CASSLDAALTDTQYF	TGCGCCAGCAGCTTGGACGCGGCCTTGACAGATACGCAGTATTTT
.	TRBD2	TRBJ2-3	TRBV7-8	CASSWNGGDTDTQYF	TGTGCCAGCAGCTGGAATGGGGGGGACACAGATACGCAGTATTTT
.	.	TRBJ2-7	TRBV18	CASSAPSTERQYF	TGTGCCAGCTCAGCCCCTAGCACGGAAAGGCAGTACTTC
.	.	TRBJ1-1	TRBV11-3	CASSPGHYTEAFF	TGTGCCAGCAGCCCCGGACACTACACTGAAGCTTTCTTT